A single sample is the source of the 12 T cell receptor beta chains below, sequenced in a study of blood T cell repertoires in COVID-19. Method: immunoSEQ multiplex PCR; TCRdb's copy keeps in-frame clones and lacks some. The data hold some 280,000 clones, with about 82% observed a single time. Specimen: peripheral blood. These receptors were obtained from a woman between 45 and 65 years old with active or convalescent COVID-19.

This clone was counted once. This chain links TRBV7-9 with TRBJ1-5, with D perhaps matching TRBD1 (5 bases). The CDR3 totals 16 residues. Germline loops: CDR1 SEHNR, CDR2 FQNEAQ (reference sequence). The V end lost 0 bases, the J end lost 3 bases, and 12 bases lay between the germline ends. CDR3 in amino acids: CASSLANRIDNQPQHF. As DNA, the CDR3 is TGTGCCAGCAGCTTAGCCAACAGGATTGACAATCAGCCCCAGCATTTT. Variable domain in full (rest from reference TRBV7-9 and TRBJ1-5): DTGVSQNPRHKITKRGQNVTFRCDPISEHNRLYWYRQTLGQGPEFLTYFQNEAQLEKSRLLSDRFSAERPKGSFSTLEIQRTEQGDSAMYLCASSLANRIDNQPQHFGDGTRLSIL.

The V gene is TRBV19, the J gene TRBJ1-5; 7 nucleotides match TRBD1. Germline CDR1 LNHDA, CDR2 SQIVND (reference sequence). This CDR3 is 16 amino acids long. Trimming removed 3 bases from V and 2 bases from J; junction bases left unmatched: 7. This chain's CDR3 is CASSIPTGVGNQPQHF. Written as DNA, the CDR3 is TGTGCCAGTAGTATCCCTACAGGGGTCGGCAATCAGCCCCAGCATTTT.

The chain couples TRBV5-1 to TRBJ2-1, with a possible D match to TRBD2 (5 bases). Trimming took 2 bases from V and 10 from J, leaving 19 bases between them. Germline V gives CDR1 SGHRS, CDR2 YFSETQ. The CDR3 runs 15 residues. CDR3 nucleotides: TGCGCCAGCAGCTTCAGGACTGTCCGGGTGGGCGAGCAGTTCTTC. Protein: CASSFRTVRVGEQFF.

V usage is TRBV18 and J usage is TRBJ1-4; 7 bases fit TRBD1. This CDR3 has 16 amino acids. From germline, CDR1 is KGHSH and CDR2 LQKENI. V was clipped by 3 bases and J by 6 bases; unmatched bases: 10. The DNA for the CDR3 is TGTGCCAGCTCACCGAGGGGCGACAGGGTCGATGAAAAACTGTTTTTT. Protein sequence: CASSPRGDRVDEKLFF.

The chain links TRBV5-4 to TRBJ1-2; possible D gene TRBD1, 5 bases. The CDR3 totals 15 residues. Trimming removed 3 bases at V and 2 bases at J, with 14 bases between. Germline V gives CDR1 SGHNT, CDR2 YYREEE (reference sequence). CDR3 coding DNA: TGTGCCAGCAGCTCCGCGGGGGAGGCGAACTATGGCTACACCTTC. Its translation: CASSSAGEANYGYTF.

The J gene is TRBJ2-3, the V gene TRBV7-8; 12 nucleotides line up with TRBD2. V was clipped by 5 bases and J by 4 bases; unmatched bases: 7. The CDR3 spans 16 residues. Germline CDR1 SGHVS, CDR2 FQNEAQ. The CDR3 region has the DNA TGTGCCAGCAGCCCCCTACTAGCGGGAGGACCAGATACGCAGTATTTT. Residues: CASSPLLAGGPDTQYF.

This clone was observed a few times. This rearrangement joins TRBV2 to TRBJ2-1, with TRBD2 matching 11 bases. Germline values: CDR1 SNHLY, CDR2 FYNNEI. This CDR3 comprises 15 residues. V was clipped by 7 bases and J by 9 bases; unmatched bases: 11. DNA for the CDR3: TGTGCCAGCATCGGTAGTCTAGCGGGAGGAGGTGAGCAGTTCTTC. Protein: CASIGSLAGGGEQFF.

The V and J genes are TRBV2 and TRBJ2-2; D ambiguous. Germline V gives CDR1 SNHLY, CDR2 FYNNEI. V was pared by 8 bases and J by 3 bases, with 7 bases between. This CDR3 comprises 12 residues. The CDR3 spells CASCTDTGELFF. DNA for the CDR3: TGTGCCAGCTGTACAGACACCGGGGAGCTGTTTTTT. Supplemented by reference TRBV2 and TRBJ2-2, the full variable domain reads EPEVTQTPSHQVTQMGQEVILRCVPISNHLYFYWYRQILGQKVEFLVSFYNNEISEKSEIFDDQFSVERPDGSNFTLKIRSTKLEDSAMYFCASCTDTGELFFGEGSRLTVL.

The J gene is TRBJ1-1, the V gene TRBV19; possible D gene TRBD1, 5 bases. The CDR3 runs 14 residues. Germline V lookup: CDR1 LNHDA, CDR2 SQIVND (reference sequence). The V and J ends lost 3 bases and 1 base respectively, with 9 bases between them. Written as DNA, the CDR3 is TGTGCCAGTAGTATGGCCCAGGGGAACACTGAAGCTTTCTTT. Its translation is CASSMAQGNTEAFF.

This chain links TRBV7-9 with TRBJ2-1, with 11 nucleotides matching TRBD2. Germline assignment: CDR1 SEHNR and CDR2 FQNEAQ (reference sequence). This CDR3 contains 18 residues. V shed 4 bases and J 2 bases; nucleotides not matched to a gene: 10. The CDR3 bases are TGTGCCAGCAGCTCGACCGAGACTAGCGGGAAGACCTACAATGAGCAGTTCTTC. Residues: CASSSTETSGKTYNEQFF.

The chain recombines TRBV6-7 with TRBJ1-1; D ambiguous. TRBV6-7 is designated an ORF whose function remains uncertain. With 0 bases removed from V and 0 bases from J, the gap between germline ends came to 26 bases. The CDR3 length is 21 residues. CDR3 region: CASSYSEMETDFTLMNTEAFF. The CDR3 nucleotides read TGTGCCAGCAGTTACTCCGAAATGGAGACGGACTTTACGCTCATGAACACTGAAGCTTTCTTT.

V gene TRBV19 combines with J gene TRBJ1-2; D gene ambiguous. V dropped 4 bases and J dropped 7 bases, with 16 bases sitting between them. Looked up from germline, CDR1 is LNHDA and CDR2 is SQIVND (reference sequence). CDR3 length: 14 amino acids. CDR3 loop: CASSTWIPRSGYTF. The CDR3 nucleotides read TGTGCCAGTAGTACCTGGATCCCCCGGAGTGGCTACACCTTC.